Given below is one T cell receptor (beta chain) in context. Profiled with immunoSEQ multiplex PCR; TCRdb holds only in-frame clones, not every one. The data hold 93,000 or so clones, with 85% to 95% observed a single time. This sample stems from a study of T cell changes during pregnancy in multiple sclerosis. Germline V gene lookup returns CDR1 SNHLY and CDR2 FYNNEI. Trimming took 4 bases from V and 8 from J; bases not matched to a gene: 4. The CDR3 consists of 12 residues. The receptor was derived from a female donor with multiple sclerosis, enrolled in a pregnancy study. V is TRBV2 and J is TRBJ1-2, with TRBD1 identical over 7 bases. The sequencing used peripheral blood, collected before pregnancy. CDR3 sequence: CASSAGQIGYTF. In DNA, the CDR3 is TGTGCCAGCAGTGCGGGACAGATAGGCTACACCTTC.